These T cell receptor beta chains were read from a single sample in a study of regulatory T cells in long-lasting Graves disease. Via MiXCR, TCRdb re-called the multiplex PCR reads, giving one row per CDR3 protein. The repertoire holds approximately 400,000 distinct CDR3 sequences, with 14% to 15% as singletons. This sample also appeared in a second study, on T cells in Graves' hyperthyroidism and ophthalmopathy.

This sample comprised peripheral blood mononuclear cells (PBMCs), obtained at new diagnosis, from a patient treated with antithyroid drugs. These receptors originate from a woman aged 40 to 50 with Graves disease. Each CDR3 is given with its conserved first and last residue.

J gene: TRBJ1-6
V gene: TRBV14
CDR3 protein: CASSQWPDLTYNSPLHF

J gene: TRBJ1-6
V gene: TRBV7-6
CDR3 protein: CASSSGNSPLHF

J gene: TRBJ2-3
V gene: TRBV6-1
CDR3 protein: CASTRETGGGSDTQYF

J gene: TRBJ2-7
V gene: TRBV4-1
CDR3 protein: CASSQNRGSYEQYF

J gene: TRBJ1-1
V gene: TRBV2
CDR3 protein: CASKLGGLAEAFF

J gene: TRBJ2-4
V gene: TRBV6-1
CDR3 protein: CASSEFGGAGAKNIQYF

J gene: TRBJ1-2
V gene: TRBV12-3/TRBV12-4
CDR3 protein: CASSPPTYGYTF

J gene: TRBJ1-1
V gene: TRBV12-3/TRBV12-4
CDR3 protein: CASSLGGNTEAFF

J gene: TRBJ2-7
V gene: TRBV7-2
CDR3 protein: CASSLGGFAKYEQYF

J gene: TRBJ1-3
V gene: TRBV28
CDR3 protein: CASTSRVVYSGNTIYF

J gene: TRBJ2-1
V gene: TRBV11-3
CDR3 protein: CASSPRTSQYAEQFF

J gene: TRBJ2-3
V gene: TRBV12-3/TRBV12-4
CDR3 protein: CASSLAGRSTDTQYF

J gene: TRBJ2-6
V gene: TRBV11-3
CDR3 protein: CASSTRRRPGANVPTF

J gene: TRBJ2-3
V gene: TRBV7-9
CDR3 protein: CASRRTAHLDTQYF

J gene: TRBJ2-5
V gene: TRBV24-1
CDR3 protein: CATSDLNGQETQYF

J gene: TRBJ2-7
V gene: TRBV5-1
CDR3 protein: CASSVTGVDKSYKQYF

J gene: TRBJ2-7
V gene: TRBV29-1
CDR3 protein: CSVGQFHEQYF

J gene: TRBJ2-7
V gene: TRBV28
CDR3 protein: CASSLSSGVTYEQYF

J gene: TRBJ1-5
V gene: TRBV14
CDR3 protein: CASSQDPHGTENQPQHF

J gene: TRBJ2-7
V gene: TRBV13
CDR3 protein: CASSSRGYYEQYF

J gene: TRBJ1-2
V gene: TRBV27
CDR3 protein: CASSHDTNRLRAPFGYTF

J gene: TRBJ1-1
V gene: TRBV28
CDR3 protein: CASSLFTGAGSEAFF

J gene: TRBJ2-4
V gene: TRBV9
CDR3 protein: CASSVTGAKNIQYF

J gene: TRBJ2-5
V gene: TRBV25-1
CDR3 protein: CASSVHPSETQYF

J gene: TRBJ2-7
V gene: TRBV4-1
CDR3 protein: CASSQDSRVGEQYF

J gene: TRBJ1-2
V gene: TRBV28
CDR3 protein: CASTPRGAYGYTF

J gene: TRBJ2-7
V gene: TRBV28
CDR3 protein: CATQLTSYEQYF

J gene: TRBJ2-1
V gene: TRBV28
CDR3 protein: CASRPDYNYNEQFF

J gene: TRBJ2-1
V gene: TRBV20-1
CDR3 protein: CSARAGTLREQFF

J gene: TRBJ2-1
V gene: TRBV12-3/TRBV12-4
CDR3 protein: CASSSIAGGGNEQFF

J gene: TRBJ1-6
V gene: TRBV5-5
CDR3 protein: CASLSPGPNSPLHF

J gene: TRBJ1-2
V gene: TRBV12-3/TRBV12-4
CDR3 protein: CASSYRGQNYGYTF

J gene: TRBJ2-1
V gene: TRBV5-4
CDR3 protein: CASSLLAGAPLDNEQFF

J gene: TRBJ2-1
V gene: TRBV7-3
CDR3 protein: CASSFGKSSYNEQFF

J gene: TRBJ2-7
V gene: TRBV4-1
CDR3 protein: CASSQGWGETYEQYF

J gene: TRBJ1-2
V gene: TRBV6-1
CDR3 protein: CASRDHAGQDYGYTF

J gene: TRBJ2-1
V gene: TRBV20-1
CDR3 protein: CSALAEGSYGEQFF

J gene: TRBJ2-5
V gene: TRBV12-3/TRBV12-4
CDR3 protein: CASSLREGYETQYF

J gene: TRBJ2-1
V gene: TRBV10-2
CDR3 protein: CASSESGAGYHEQFF

J gene: TRBJ1-5
V gene: TRBV18
CDR3 protein: CASSPGTDNQPQHF

J gene: TRBJ2-1
V gene: TRBV2
CDR3 protein: CASSSRAPGGNEQFF

J gene: TRBJ1-2
V gene: TRBV6-2/TRBV6-3
CDR3 protein: CASRTGTGLIGHGYTF

J gene: TRBJ1-2
V gene: TRBV5-4
CDR3 protein: CASSLEGQGAIYGYTF

J gene: TRBJ1-5
V gene: TRBV5-5
CDR3 protein: CASSLEGGGGQPQHF

J gene: TRBJ2-2
V gene: TRBV12-3/TRBV12-4
CDR3 protein: CASSYGFGTGELFF

J gene: TRBJ2-1
V gene: TRBV29-1
CDR3 protein: CSVEVGREQFF

J gene: TRBJ1-6
V gene: TRBV20-1
CDR3 protein: CSASAGQGGSPLHF

J gene: TRBJ2-7
V gene: TRBV7-2
CDR3 protein: CAGSRSPSGPSSYEQYF

J gene: TRBJ2-7
V gene: TRBV13
CDR3 protein: CASSLRQGVVEEQYF

J gene: TRBJ1-2
V gene: TRBV4-2
CDR3 protein: CASSQENYGYTF

J gene: TRBJ1-2
V gene: TRBV9
CDR3 protein: CASSVAVTGTENGYTF

J gene: TRBJ2-1
V gene: TRBV6-2/TRBV6-3
CDR3 protein: CASSSLRGLSYNEQFF

J gene: TRBJ2-2
V gene: TRBV7-2
CDR3 protein: CASSLVAGGLTGELFF